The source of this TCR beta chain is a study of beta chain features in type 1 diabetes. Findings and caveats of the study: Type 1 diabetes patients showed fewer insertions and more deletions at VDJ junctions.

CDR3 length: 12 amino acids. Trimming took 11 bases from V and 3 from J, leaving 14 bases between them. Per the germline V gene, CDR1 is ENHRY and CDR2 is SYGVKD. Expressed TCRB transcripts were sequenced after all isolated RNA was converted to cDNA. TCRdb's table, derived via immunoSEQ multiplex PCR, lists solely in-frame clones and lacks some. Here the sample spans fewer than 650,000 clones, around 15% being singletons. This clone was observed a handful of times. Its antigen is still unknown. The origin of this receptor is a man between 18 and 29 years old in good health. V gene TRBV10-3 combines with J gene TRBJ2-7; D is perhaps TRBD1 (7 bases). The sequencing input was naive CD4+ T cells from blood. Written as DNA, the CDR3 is TGTGCCGCCGGAGGGGGCAGCTACGAGCAGTACTTC. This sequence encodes CAAGGGSYEQYF.